The sequence of this T cell receptor beta chain was determined in a study of T cells after yellow fever vaccination. Overall study findings and caveats: Re-detected after boosting: most primary clones, 96% of CD4 and roughly 88% of CD8. The secondary response was weaker, and its peak arrived faster, on day 5 versus 15.

This clonotype was found once. The antigen is undetermined. The CDR3 is 16 amino acids. Trimming removed 4 bases at V and 0 bases at J, with 14 bases between. Germline CDR1 is SGDLS and CDR2 is YYNGEE. TCRdb ran MiXCR on the 5' RACE reads and lists one entry per CDR3 protein. The repertoire holds roughly 340,000 distinct CDR3 sequences, with 8% to 10% as singletons. Here the sequenced sample was PBMCs, taken on the day of the first yellow fever vaccination. The chain joins TRBV9 to TRBJ2-1; the D gene is possibly TRBD2 (5 bases). This TCR was sampled from a man aged 18-30 years who received the YFV17D yellow fever vaccine. Written as DNA, the CDR3 is TGTGCCAGCAGCTCCCGGACTCCGAGCTCCTACAATGAGCAGTTCTTC. Encoded protein: CASSSRTPSSYNEQFF. Full variable domain (outside the CDR3, taken from reference TRBV9 and TRBJ2-1): DSGVTQTPKHLITATGQRVTLRCSPRSGDLSVYWYQQSLDQGLQFLIQYYNGEERAKGNILERFSAQQFPDLHSELNLSSLELGDSALYFCASSSRTPSSYNEQFFGPGTRLTVL.